The sequence of this TCR beta chain was determined in a study of cytomegalovirus exposure and HLA in healthy donors. This clone was seen a handful of times. Its antigen is not identified. Unrecorded immune exposure was likely among donors, who were nominally healthy when sampled. Trimming cost V 4 bases and J 4 bases, with 8 bases left between them. In germline, CDR1 is MGHRA, CDR2 YSYEKL. The CDR3 loop spans 12 amino acids. Amplification used 60 Vbeta primers and 13 Jbeta primers. The table came from immunoSEQ multiplex PCR; TCRdb's copy has only in-frame clones and leaves some out. The repertoire holds around 180,000 clones, with roughly 88% as singletons. Study-level points and caveats: Earlier analysis yielded a pattern in which most TCR beta V segments were productive about 90% or about 30% of the time. Altogether, 150 to 200 TCR beta chains were recorded as cytomegalovirus-associated. Judged likely to be a sequencing artifact was a cluster of highly shared sequence variants.

The sequenced sample was PBMCs. The receptor comes from a girl aged 2-10 years in good health and CMV-seropositive. V is TRBV4-1 and J is TRBJ2-7; D is possibly TRBD1 (7 bases). The CDR3 nucleotides are TGCGCCAGCAGCCCAGGGGGGTACGAGCAGTACTTC. It encodes CASSPGGYEQYF.